Following are 2 T cell receptor beta chains from one sample sequenced in a study of T cell clones after liver transplantation. Repertoires were generated with immunoSEQ multiplex PCR, while TCRdb's copy carries only in-frame clones and drops some. The profile covers about 21,000 clones, with roughly 92% appearing a single time and 20% to 25% taken by the ten largest. Material: CD8+ T cells from blood, obtained less than 26 months after liver transplant. The receptor set was obtained from a human patient who received a liver transplant. The graft donor may account for some of the T cells.

The gene calls are TRBV30 and TRBJ2-1, with TRBD2 identical over 11 bases. CDR1 is GTSNPN, CDR2 SVGIG, per germline (reference sequence). With 0 bases clipped from V and 5 bases from J, the junction kept 9 bases outside the gene matches. CDR3 length equals 17 residues. CDR3 residues: CAWSVGASGRPHNEQFF. For the CDR3, the DNA is TGTGCCTGGAGTGTCGGTGCTAGCGGGAGGCCCCACAATGAGCAGTTCTTC.

V is TRBV7-6 and J is TRBJ2-7; TRBD2 aligns across 10 bases. The V and J ends lost 2 bases and 1 base, in that order; junction bases with no gene match: 5. The CDR3 spans 16 residues. The germline V gene encodes CDR1 SGHVS and CDR2 FNYEAQ. The CDR3: CASSLLGLATSYEQYF. The CDR3 DNA is TGTGCCAGCAGCTTACTGGGACTAGCGACATCCTACGAGCAGTACTTC. Complete variable domain (other parts from reference TRBV7-6 and TRBJ2-7): GAGVSQSPRYKVTKRGQDVALRCDPISGHVSLYWYRQALGQGPEFLTYFNYEAQQDKSGLPNDRFSAERPEGSISTLTIQRTEQRDSAMYRCASSLLGLATSYEQYFGPGTRLTVT.